Each of the 16 T cell receptor beta chains below was sequenced from the same sample in a study of identical twins. In TCRdb, the 5' RACE reads were re-called with MiXCR into one record per CDR3 protein. The sample lists roughly 260,000 distinct CDR3 sequences, 6% to 8.5% occurring once. This sample also appeared in a second study, on yellow fever vaccine responses in identical twins.

The sequencing input was CD8+ T cells sorted from blood. These receptor sequences come from a woman younger than 30 in good health.

This clonotype showed up just a few times. The V and J genes are TRBV2 and TRBJ2-1; D is ambiguous. V lost 6 bases to trimming and J lost 0 bases, with 21 bases between them. The germline gives CDR1 SNHLY, CDR2 FYNNEI. The CDR3 spans 18 residues. The DNA of the CDR3 is TGTGCCAGCAGGGAAAGTAAATTGGGTATCCGCTCCTACAATGAGCAGTTCTTC. Translating gives CASRESKLGIRSYNEQFF.

The CDR3 nucleotides read TGCAGCGTTGAATTTAGGGGCAACAGGAGCTCCTACGAGCAGTACTTC. This translates into CSVEFRGNRSSYEQYF. The chain links TRBV29-1 to TRBJ2-7; possible D gene TRBD1, 5 bases. Trimming cost V 2 bases and J 0 bases, with 17 bases left between them. Germline lookup yields CDR1 SQVTM and CDR2 ANQGSEA. CDR3 size: 16 residues.

At least ten counts were recorded for this clonotype. The chain employs TRBV12-3 or TRBV12-4 and TRBJ2-5; D uncertain. V shed 7 bases and J shed 0 bases, with 12 bases lying between them. The CDR3 contains 14 residues. This CDR3 reads CASTSRTYQETQYF. The CDR3 coding sequence is TGTGCCAGCACCAGTCGTACGTACCAAGAGACCCAGTACTTC.

This clonotype appeared many times. This rearrangement joins TRBV28 to TRBJ1-2, with D unresolved. The germline V gene encodes CDR1 MDHEN and CDR2 SYDVKM. V was shortened by 6 bases and J by 4 bases, with 6 bases between the two germline ends. This CDR3 spans 11 amino acids. Here the CDR3 DNA reads TGTGCCAGCAGACTCGGCTATGGCTACACCTTC. Amino acid sequence: CASRLGYGYTF.

There are a few counts of this clonotype. This chain uses TRBV2 with TRBJ1-1; D perhaps matches TRBD1 (6 bases). The germline V and J ends were trimmed by 4 bases and 0 bases, with 12 bases remaining between them. Germline V CDR1 and CDR2: SNHLY, FYNNEI. This CDR3 is built from 15 residues. The CDR3 sequence: CASSGADSMNTEAFF. Here the CDR3 DNA reads TGTGCCAGCAGTGGGGCGGACAGTATGAACACTGAAGCTTTCTTT.

The sample holds a few counts of this clonotype. The chain links TRBV2 to TRBJ2-3; D may match TRBD1 or TRBD2 (5 bases each). In germline, CDR1 is SNHLY, CDR2 FYNNEI. Trimming removed 6 bases at V and 1 base at J, with 11 bases between. The CDR3 length is 14 residues. This CDR3 is CASRERGGTDTQYF. The DNA for the CDR3 is TGTGCCAGCAGGGAGAGAGGGGGCACAGATACGCAGTATTTT.

A word on this clonotype: An end of the junction differs from the germline gene, which may be a read error. The gene calls are TRBV27 and TRBJ2-1; 11 bases map to TRBD2. This CDR3 has 21 residues. The V gene's germline CDR1 is MNHEY and CDR2 SMNVEV (reference sequence). CDR3 bases: TGTGCCACCAGTTATCCCGCACCGGGACTAGCGGACTCCTTCTCCTACAATGAGCAGTTCTTC. Translated: CATSYPAPGLADSFSYNEQFF.

This clonotype has a handful of counts. CDR3 residues: CASTAVNIEKLFF. The CDR3 DNA reads TGTGCCAGCACCGCGGTGAACATCGAAAAACTGTTTTTT. The chain has TRBV2 and TRBJ1-4; D is unresolved. The CDR3 totals 13 residues. Germline V CDR1 and CDR2: SNHLY, FYNNEI. The V and J ends lost 7 bases and 8 bases respectively, with 14 bases between them.

This clonotype was counted at least ten times. The rearrangement links TRBV28 to TRBJ2-7; tentatively, D is TRBD1 (7 bases). Looked up from germline, CDR1 is MDHEN and CDR2 is SYDVKM. V was shortened by 6 bases and J by 6 bases, with 21 bases between the two germline ends. The CDR3 is made up of 15 amino acids. This CDR3 reads CASRPGGIESVEQYF. DNA for the CDR3: TGTGCCAGCAGACCAGGGGGGATAGAGTCGGTCGAGCAGTACTTC.

This clonotype has just a few counts. The V and J genes are TRBV2 and TRBJ2-1; 8 bases map to TRBD2. This CDR3 is built from 14 residues. Germline V CDR1 and CDR2: SNHLY, FYNNEI. V trimming: 6 bases; J trimming: 12 bases; junction bases outside the gene matches: 13. DNA of the CDR3: TGTGCCAGCAGGTCCTGGACTAGCCTTTCCCCGCAGTTCTTC. Protein product: CASRSWTSLSPQFF. The full variable domain, its missing parts supplied by reference TRBV2 and TRBJ2-1, is EPEVTQTPSHQVTQMGQEVILRCVPISNHLYFYWYRQILGQKVEFLVSFYNNEISEKSEIFDDQFSVERPDGSNFTLKIRSTKLEDSAMYFCASRSWTSLSPQFFGPGTRLTVL.

V gene TRBV4-1 combines with J gene TRBJ2-4, with TRBD1 matching 8 bases. CDR1 MGHRA and CDR2 YSYEKL come from the germline V gene. V gave up 2 bases and J gave up 6 bases; unmatched junction bases: 12. This CDR3 has 17 amino acids. CDR3: CASSQMPAGGARNIQYF. CDR3 DNA: TGCGCCAGCAGCCAAATGCCCGCAGGGGGCGCGAGAAACATTCAGTACTTC.

To note about this clonotype: A much more abundant neighbour one base away suggests this may be a read error. CDR3 nucleotide sequence: TGTGCCAGCAGTGTGGTGGGATCCACAGATACGCAGTATTTT. It is translated as CASSVVGSTDTQYF. This rearrangement joins TRBV2 to TRBJ2-3; D ambiguous. There are 14 residues in the CDR3. Trimming cost V 4 bases and J 2 bases, with 10 bases left between them. Per germline, CDR1 SNHLY and CDR2 FYNNEI.

CDR3 nucleotide sequence: TGTGCCAGCAGTTTGGCGGTTGGGAGCACCTACGAGCAGTACTTC. Protein: CASSLAVGSTYEQYF. The chain combines TRBV28 with TRBJ2-7, with D tentatively TRBD2 (5 bases). The CDR3 has 15 amino acids. V gave up 3 bases and J gave up 2 bases, with 14 bases separating them. CDR1 and CDR2 from the germline V gene are MDHEN and SYDVKM.

This chain connects TRBV3-1 to TRBJ2-3, with 9 bases matching TRBD2. Per the germline V gene, CDR1 is LGHDT and CDR2 is YNNKEL (reference sequence). With V trimmed by 1 base and J by 4 bases, 0 bases remained unmatched. There are 14 residues in the CDR3. The CDR3 is CASSQGGGADTQYF. The DNA for the CDR3 is TGTGCCAGCAGCCAAGGCGGGGGGGCAGATACGCAGTATTTT.

This clonotype has at least ten counts. The rearrangement joins TRBV13 to TRBJ2-5; D uncertain. CDR1 PRHDT and CDR2 FYEKMQ come from the germline V gene (reference sequence). There are 14 residues in the CDR3. Trimming shortened V by 1 base and J by 3 bases, and 9 bases separated the two germline ends. CDR3 residues: CASSLASREETQYF. CDR3 DNA: TGTGCCAGCAGCTTAGCTTCTCGAGAAGAGACCCAGTACTTC. The whole variable domain, remainder taken from reference TRBV13 and TRBJ2-5, is AAGVIQSPRHLIKEKRETATLKCYPIPRHDTVYWYQQGPGQDPQFLISFYEKMQSDKGSIPDRFSAQQFSDYHSELNMSSLELGDSALYFCASSLASREETQYFGPGTRLLVL.

This clonotype was counted ten times or more. The gene calls are TRBV6-5 and TRBJ2-7; 8 bases align to TRBD2. There are 15 residues in the CDR3. V was pared by 0 bases and J by 3 bases, with 4 bases of the junction left unmatched. The germline V gene has CDR1 MNHEY and CDR2 SVGAGI. The CDR3 DNA reads as TGTGCCAGCAGTTACTCGGCCGGGACTAGCTACGAGCAGTACTTC. This sequence encodes CASSYSAGTSYEQYF.